A selection of T cell receptor beta chains follows, all from one sample in a study of cytomegalovirus exposure and HLA in healthy donors. Using immunoSEQ multiplex PCR, the repertoire was profiled, and TCRdb retains in-frame clones only, with some absent. The sample contains some 71,000 clones, about 75% of which appear only once. Sequenced: PBMCs. Receptor source: a man younger than 35 in good health and CMV-seronegative. The CDR3 runs from the conserved cysteine through the conserved F or W. The size field is filled for only some rows; it gives once, few, many or a size class.

V gene	clone size	J gene	CDR3 protein
TRBV23-1	few	TRBJ1-1	CASSQSPTRPGFSYEAFF
TRBV29-1	-	TRBJ2-7	CSVDGEGDYEQYF
TRBV9	-	TRBJ1-5	CASSLGTGRQPQHF
TRBV18	-	TRBJ2-1	CASSPVAGGPYEQFF
TRBV5-1	-	TRBJ2-1	CASSSRVQGIAVLNNEQFF
TRBV5-1	-	TRBJ1-1	CASSTGTERNTEAFF
TRBV10-1	-	TRBJ2-1	CASGTGPYNEQFF
TRBV25-1	-	TRBJ2-7	CATSRQGSSYEQYF
TRBV28	-	TRBJ1-6	CASSYGTANSPLHF
TRBV27	-	TRBJ2-3	CASSRGTRTDTQYF
TRBV9	few	TRBJ1-2	CASSVVAGGYGYTF
TRBV5-4	-	TRBJ2-4	CASSLRGSRAKNIQYF
TRBV11-3	-	TRBJ2-3	CASSLDPSSDTQYF
TRBV30	once	TRBJ2-2	CAWTGTGELFF
TRBV29-1	-	TRBJ2-7	CSVEARAGDEQYF
TRBV13	-	TRBJ2-7	CASSLIRSPGPLLYEQYF
TRBV27	-	TRBJ2-1	CASSYDTGVSYNEQFF
TRBV2	-	TRBJ1-6	CASSPTTGGSSPLHF
TRBV7-2	-	TRBJ1-5	CASSLAPTSTQPQHF
TRBV9	-	TRBJ2-7	CASSPRLGTGGVIKQYF
TRBV5-1	-	TRBJ1-1	CASIPGQGLRTEAFF
TRBV30	-	TRBJ2-5	CAGGSGVPQETQYF
TRBV7-7	-	TRBJ2-7	CASSPIGSDYEQYF
TRBV6-5	few	TRBJ2-5	CASSYLAGGPETQYF
TRBV4-3	-	TRBJ1-2	CASSSTGGGGYTF
TRBV7-9	-	TRBJ2-6	CASSFSDSPSGANVLTF
TRBV5-1	-	TRBJ1-3	CASSLGFDSSGNTIYF
TRBV5-1	few	TRBJ2-3	CASSSVTDTQYF
TRBV5-1	-	TRBJ2-1	CASSLTSGGSNEQFF
TRBV11-2	few	TRBJ2-3	CASSPLSSPTDTQYF
TRBV9	-	TRBJ1-4	CASSVGQQGVNEKLFF
TRBV11-3	-	TRBJ2-1	CASSLGGHSYNEQFF
TRBV2	-	TRBJ2-5	CASSETGVETQYF
TRBV28	-	TRBJ2-1	CASSTTDRDRLF
TRBV27	-	TRBJ1-5	CASRSSGTGWSNQPQHF
TRBV6-1	-	TRBJ2-7	CAGSRGGSYEQYF
TRBV4-3	-	TRBJ2-2	CASTATREAGELFF
TRBV9	-	TRBJ2-5	CASSVGASGSWQETQYF
TRBV19	-	TRBJ2-5	CASSRLLAGAEETQYF
TRBV9	-	TRBJ2-1	CASNIAGAYQNEQFF
TRBV4-1	few	TRBJ2-3	CASSQDLRGSSTDTQYF
TRBV10-3	-	TRBJ2-7	CAISESGPYEQYF